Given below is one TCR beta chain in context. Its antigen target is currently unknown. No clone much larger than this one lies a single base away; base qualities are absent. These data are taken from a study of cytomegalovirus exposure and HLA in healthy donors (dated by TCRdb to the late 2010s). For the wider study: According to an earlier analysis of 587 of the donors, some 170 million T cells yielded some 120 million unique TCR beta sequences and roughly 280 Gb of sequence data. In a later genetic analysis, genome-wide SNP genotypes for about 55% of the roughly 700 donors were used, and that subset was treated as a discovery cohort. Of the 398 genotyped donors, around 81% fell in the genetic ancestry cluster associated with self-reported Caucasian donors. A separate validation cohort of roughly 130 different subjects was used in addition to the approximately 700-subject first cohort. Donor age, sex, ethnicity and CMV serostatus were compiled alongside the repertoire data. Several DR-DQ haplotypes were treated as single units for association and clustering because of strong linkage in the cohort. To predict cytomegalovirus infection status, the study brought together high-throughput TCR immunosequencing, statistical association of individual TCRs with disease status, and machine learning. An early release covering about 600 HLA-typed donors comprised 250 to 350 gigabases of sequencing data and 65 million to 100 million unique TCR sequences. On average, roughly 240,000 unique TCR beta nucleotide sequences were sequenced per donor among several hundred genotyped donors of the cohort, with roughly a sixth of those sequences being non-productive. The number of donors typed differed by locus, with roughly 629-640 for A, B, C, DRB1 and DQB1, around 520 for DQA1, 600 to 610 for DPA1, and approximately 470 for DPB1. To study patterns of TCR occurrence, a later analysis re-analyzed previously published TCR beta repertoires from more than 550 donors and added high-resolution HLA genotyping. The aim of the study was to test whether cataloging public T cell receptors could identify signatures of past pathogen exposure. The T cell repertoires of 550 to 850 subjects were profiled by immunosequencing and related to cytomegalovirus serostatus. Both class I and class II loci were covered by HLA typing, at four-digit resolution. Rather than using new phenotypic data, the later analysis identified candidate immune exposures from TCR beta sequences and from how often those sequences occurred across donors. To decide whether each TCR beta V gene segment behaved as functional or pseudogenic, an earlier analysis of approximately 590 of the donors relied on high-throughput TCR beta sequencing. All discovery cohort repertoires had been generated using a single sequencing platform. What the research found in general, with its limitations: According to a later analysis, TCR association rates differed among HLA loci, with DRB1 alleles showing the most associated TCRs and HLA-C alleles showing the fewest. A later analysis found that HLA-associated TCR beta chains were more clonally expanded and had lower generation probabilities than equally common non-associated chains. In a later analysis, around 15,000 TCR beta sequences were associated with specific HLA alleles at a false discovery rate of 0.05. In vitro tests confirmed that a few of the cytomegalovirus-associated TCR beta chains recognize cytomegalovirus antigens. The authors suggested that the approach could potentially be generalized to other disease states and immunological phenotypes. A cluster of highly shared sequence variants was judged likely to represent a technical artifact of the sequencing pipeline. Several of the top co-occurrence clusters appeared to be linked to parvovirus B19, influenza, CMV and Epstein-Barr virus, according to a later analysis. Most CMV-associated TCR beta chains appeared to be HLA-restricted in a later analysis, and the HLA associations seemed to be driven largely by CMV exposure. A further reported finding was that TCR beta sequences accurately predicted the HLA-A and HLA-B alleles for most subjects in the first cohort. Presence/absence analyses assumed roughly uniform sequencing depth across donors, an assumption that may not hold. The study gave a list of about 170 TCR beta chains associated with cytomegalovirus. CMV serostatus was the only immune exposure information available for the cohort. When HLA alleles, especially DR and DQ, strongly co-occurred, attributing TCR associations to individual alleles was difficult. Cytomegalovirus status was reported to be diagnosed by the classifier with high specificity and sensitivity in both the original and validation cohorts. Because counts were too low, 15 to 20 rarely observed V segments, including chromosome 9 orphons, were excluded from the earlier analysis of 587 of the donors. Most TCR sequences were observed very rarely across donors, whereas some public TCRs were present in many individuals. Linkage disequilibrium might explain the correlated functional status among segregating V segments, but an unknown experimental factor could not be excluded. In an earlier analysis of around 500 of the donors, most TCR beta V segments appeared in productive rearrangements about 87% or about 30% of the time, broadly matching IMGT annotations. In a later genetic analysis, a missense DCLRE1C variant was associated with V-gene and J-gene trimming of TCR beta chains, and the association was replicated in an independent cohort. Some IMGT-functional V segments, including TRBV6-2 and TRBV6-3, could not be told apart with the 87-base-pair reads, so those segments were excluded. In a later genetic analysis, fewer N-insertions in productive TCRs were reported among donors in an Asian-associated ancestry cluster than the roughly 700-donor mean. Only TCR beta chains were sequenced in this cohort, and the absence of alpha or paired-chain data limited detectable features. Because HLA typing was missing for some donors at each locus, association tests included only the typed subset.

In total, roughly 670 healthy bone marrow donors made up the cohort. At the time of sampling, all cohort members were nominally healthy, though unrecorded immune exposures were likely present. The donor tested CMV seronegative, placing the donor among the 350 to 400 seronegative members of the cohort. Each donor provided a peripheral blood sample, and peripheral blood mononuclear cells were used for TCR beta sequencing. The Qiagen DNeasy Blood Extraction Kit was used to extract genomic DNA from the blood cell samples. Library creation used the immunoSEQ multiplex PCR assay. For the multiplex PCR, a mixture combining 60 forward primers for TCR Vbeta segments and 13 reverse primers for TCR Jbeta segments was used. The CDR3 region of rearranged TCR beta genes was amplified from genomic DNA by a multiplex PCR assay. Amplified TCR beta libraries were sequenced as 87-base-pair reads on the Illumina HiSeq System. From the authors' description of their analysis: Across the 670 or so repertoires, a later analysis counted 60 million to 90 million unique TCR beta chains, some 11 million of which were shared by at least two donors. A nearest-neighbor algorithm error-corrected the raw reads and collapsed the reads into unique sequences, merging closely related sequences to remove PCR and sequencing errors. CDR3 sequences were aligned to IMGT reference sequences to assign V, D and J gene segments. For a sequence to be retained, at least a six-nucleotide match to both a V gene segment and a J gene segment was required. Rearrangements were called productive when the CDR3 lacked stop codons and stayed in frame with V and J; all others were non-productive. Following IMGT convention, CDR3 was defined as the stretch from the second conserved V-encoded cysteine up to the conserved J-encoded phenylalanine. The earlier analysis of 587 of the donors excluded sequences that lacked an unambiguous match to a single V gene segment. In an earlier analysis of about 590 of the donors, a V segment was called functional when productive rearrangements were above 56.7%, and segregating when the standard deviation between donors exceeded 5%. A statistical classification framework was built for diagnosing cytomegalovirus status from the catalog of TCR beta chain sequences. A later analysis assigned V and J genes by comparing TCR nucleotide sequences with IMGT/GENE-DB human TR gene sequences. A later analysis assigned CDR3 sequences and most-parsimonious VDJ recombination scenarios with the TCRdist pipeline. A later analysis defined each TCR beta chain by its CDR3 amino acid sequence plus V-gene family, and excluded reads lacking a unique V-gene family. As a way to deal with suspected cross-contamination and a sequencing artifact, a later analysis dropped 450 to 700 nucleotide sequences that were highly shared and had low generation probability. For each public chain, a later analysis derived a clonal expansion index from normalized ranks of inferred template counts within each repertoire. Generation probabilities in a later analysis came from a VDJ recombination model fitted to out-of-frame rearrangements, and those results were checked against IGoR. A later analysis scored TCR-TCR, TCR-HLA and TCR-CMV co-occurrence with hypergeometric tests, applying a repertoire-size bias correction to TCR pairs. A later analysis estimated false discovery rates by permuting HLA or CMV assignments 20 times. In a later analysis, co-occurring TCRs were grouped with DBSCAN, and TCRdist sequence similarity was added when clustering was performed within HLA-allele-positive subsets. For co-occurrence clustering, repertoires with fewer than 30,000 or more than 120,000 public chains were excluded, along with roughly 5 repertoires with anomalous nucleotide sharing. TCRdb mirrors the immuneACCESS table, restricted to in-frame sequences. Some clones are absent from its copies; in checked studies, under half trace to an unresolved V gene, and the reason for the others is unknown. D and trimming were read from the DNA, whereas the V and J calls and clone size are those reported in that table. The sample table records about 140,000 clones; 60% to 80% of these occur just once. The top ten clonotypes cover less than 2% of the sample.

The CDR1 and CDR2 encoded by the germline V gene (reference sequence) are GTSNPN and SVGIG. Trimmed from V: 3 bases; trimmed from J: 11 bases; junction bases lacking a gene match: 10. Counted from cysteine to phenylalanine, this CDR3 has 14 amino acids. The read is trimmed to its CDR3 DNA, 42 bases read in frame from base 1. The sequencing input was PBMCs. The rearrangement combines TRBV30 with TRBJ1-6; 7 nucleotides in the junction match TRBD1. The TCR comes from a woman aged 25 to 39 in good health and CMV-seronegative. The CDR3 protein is CAWRVQTGWTPLHF. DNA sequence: TGTGCCTGGAGGGTCCAGACAGGGTGGACACCCCTCCACTTT.